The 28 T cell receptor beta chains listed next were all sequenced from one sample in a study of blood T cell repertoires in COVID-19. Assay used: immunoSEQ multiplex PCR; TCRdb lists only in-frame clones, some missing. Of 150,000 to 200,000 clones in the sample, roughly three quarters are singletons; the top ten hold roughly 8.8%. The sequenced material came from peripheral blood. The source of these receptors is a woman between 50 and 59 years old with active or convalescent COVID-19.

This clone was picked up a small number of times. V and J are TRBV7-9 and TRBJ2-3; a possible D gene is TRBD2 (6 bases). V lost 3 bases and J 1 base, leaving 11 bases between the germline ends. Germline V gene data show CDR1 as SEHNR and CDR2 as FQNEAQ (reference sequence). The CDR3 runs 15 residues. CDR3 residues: CASSLEGFRTDTQYF. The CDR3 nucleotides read TGTGCCAGCAGCTTGGAGGGTTTTCGCACAGATACGCAGTATTTT.

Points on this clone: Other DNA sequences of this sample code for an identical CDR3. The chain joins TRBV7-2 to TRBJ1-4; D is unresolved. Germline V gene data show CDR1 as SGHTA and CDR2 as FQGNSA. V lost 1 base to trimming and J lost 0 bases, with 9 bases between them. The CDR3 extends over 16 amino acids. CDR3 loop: CASSLVSVATNEKLFF. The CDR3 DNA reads TGTGCCAGCAGCTTAGTGTCGGTTGCAACTAATGAAAAACTGTTTTTT.

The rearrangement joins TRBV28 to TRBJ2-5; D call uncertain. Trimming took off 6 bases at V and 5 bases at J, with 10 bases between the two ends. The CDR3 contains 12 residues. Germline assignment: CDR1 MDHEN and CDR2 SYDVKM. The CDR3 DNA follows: TGTGCCAGCAGCCCCTTGAGGGAGACCCAGTACTTC. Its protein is CASSPLRETQYF.

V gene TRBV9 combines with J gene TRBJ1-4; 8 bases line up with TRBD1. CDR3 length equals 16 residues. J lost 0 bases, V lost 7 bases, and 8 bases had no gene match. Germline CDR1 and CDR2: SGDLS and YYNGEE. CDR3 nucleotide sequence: TGTGCCAGCGGGACAGGAACCGGAGCAACTAATGAAAAACTGTTTTTT. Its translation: CASGTGTGATNEKLFF.

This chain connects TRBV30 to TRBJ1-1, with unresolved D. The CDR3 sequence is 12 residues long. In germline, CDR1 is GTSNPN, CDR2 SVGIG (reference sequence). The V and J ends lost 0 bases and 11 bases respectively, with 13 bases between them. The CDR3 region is CAWSVRRQKAFF. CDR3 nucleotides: TGTGCCTGGAGTGTACGCCGACAAAAGGCTTTCTTT.

The DNA for the CDR3 is TGTGCCAGCAGAAGCTCGGGGGAATCCTACGAGCAGTACTTC. This encodes CASRSSGESYEQYF. The V and J genes are TRBV6-5 and TRBJ2-7; tentative D call: TRBD2 (6 bases). The germline gives CDR1 MNHEY, CDR2 SVGAGI. V was shortened by 6 bases and J by 1 base, with 13 bases between the two germline ends. CDR3 length equals 14 residues.

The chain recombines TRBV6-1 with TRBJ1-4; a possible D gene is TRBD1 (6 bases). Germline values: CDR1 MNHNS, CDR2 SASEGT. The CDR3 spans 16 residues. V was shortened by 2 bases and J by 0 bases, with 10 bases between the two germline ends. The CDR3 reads CASSENRDATNEKLFF. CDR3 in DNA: TGTGCCAGCAGTGAAAACAGGGATGCAACTAATGAAAAACTGTTTTTT.

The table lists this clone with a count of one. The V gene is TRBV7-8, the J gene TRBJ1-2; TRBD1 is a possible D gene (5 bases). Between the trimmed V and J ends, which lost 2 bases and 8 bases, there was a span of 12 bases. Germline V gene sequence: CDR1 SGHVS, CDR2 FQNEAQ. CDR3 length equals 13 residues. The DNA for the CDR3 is TGTGCCAGCAGCTTAAGCCAGGGCTGGGGCTACACCTTC. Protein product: CASSLSQGWGYTF.

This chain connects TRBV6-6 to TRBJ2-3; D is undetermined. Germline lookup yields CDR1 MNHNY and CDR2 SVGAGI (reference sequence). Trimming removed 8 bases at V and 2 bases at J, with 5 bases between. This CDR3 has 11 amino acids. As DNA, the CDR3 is TGTGCCAGCGGCCCCACAGATACGCAGTATTTT. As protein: CASGPTDTQYF.

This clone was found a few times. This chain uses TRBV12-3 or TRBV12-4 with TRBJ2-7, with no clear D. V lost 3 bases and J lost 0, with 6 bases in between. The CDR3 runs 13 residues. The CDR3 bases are TGTGCCAGCAGTTTTTACAACTCCTACGAGCAGTACTTC. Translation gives CASSFYNSYEQYF.

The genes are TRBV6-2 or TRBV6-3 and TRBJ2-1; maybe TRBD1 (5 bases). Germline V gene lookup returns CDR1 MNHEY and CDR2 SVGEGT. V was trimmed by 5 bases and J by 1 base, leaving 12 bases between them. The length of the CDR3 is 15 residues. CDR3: CASSPSRVSYNEQFF. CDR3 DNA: TGTGCCAGCAGTCCCTCCAGGGTGTCCTACAATGAGCAGTTCTTC.

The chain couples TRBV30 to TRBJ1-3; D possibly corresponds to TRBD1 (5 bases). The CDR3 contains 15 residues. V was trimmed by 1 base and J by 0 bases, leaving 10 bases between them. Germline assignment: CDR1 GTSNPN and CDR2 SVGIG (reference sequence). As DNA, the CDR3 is TGTGCCTGGAGTGGGGGCAGCCTCTCTGGAAACACCATATATTTT. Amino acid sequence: CAWSGGSLSGNTIYF. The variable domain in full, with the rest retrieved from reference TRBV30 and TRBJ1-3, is SQTIHQWPATLVQPVGSPLSLECTVEGTSNPNLYWYRQAAGRGLQLLFYSVGIGQISSEVPQNLSASRPQDRQFILSSKKLLLSDSGFYLCAWSGGSLSGNTIYFGEGSWLTVV.

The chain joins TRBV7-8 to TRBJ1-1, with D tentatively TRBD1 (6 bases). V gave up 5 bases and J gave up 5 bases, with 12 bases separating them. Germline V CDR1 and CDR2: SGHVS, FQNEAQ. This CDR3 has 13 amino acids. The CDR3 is CASSPDRTTEAFF. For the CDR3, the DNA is TGTGCCAGCAGCCCTGACAGGACGACTGAAGCTTTCTTT.

The chain's CDR3 is CAWSVGAGPNQPQHF. For the CDR3, the DNA is TGTGCCTGGAGTGTGGGGGCAGGGCCTAATCAGCCCCAGCATTTT. This chain links TRBV30 with TRBJ1-5; perhaps TRBD1 as D (6 bases). The germline gives CDR1 GTSNPN, CDR2 SVGIG (reference sequence). CDR3 length: 15 amino acids. Between the trimmed V and J ends, which lost 0 bases and 4 bases, there was a span of 13 bases.

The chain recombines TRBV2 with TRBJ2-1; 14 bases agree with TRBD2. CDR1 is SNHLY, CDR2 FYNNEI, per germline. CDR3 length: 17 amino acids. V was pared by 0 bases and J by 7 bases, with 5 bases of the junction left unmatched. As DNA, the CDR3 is TGTGCCAGCAGTGAAGCGGGGACTAGCGGGAGAGTAAATGAGCAGTTCTTC. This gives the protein CASSEAGTSGRVNEQFF.

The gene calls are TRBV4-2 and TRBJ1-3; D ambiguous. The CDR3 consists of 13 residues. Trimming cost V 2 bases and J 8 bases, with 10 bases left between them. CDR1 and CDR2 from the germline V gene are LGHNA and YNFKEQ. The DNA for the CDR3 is TGTGCCAGCAGCCAATCTGGAGAGGACACCATATATTTT. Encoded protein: CASSQSGEDTIYF.

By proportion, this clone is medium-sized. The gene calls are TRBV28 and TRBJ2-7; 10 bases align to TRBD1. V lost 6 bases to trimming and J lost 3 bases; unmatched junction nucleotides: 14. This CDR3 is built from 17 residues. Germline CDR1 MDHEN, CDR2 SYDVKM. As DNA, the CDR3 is TGTGCCAGCAGCGTGACAGGGGGCGCTAATGTAGGCTACGAGCAGTACTTC. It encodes CASSVTGGANVGYEQYF.

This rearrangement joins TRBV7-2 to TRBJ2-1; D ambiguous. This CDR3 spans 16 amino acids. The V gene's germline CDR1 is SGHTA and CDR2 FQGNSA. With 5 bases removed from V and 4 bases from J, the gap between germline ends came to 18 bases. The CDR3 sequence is CASSPQHGILYNEQFF. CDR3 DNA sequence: TGTGCCAGCAGCCCACAACATGGAATACTATACAATGAGCAGTTCTTC.

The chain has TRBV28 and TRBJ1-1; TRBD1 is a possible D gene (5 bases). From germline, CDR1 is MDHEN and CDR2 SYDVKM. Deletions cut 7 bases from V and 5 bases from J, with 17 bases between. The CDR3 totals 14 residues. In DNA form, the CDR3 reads TGTGCCAGCACCTCCAACGCGGGGGGGACTGAAGCTTTCTTT. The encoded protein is CASTSNAGGTEAFF.

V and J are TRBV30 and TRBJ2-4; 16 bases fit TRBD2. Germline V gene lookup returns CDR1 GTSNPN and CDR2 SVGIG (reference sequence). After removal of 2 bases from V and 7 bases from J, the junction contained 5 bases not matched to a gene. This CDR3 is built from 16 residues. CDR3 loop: CAWSPPGLAGGNIQYF. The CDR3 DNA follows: TGTGCCTGGAGTCCGCCGGGACTAGCGGGGGGGAACATTCAGTACTTC. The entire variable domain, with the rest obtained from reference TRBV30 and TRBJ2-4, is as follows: SQTIHQWPATLVQPVGSPLSLECTVEGTSNPNLYWYRQAAGRGLQLLFYSVGIGQISSEVPQNLSASRPQDRQFILSSKKLLLSDSGFYLCAWSPPGLAGGNIQYFGAGTRLSVL.

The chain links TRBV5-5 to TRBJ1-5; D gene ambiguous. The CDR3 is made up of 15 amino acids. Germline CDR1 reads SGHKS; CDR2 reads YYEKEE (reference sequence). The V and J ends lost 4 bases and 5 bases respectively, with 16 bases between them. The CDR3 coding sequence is TGTGCCAGCAGCAGAGAGGGAGGATGGGATCAGCCCCAGCATTTT. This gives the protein CASSREGGWDQPQHF. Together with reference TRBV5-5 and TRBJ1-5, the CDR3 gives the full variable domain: DAGVTQSPTHLIKTRGQQVTLRCSPISGHKSVSWYQQVLGQGPQFIFQYYEKEERGRGNFPDRFSARQFPNYSSELNVNALLLGDSALYLCASSREGGWDQPQHFGDGTRLSIL.

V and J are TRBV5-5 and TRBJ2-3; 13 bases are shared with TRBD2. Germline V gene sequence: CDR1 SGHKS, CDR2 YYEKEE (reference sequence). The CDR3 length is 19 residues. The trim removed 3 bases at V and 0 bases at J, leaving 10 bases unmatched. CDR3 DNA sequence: TGTGCCAGCAGCTCGCCGGGACTAGCGGGGCCCTTAAGCACAGATACGCAGTATTTT. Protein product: CASSSPGLAGPLSTDTQYF.

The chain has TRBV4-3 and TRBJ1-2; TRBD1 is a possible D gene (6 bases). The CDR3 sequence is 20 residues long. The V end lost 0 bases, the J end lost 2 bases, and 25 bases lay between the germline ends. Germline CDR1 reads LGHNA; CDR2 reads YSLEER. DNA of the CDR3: TGCGCCAGCAGCCAAGATAGCGAGACCCCTACAGGGTCTCCAAACTATGGCTACACCTTC. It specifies CASSQDSETPTGSPNYGYTF.

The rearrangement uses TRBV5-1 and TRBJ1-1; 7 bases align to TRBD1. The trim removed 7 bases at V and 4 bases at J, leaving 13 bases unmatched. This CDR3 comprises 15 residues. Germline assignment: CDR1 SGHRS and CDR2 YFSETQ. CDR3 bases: TGCGCCAGCGCAGTGGGAAACAGGGGAGTCACTGAAGCTTTCTTT. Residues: CASAVGNRGVTEAFF.

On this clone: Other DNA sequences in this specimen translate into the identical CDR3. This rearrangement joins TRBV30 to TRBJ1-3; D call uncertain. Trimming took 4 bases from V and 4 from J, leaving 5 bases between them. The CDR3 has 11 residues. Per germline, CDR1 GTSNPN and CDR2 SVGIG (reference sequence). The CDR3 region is CAWMRGNTIYF. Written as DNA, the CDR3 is TGTGCCTGGATGCGGGGAAACACCATATATTTT. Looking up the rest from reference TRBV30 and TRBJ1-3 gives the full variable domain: SQTIHQWPATLVQPVGSPLSLECTVEGTSNPNLYWYRQAAGRGLQLLFYSVGIGQISSEVPQNLSASRPQDRQFILSSKKLLLSDSGFYLCAWMRGNTIYFGEGSWLTVV.

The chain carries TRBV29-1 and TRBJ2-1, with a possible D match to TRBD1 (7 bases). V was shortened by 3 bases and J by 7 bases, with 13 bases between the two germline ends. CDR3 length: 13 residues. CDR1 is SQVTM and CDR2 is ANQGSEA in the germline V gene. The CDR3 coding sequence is TGCAGCGTTGACAGGGGGAGGATAAATGAGCAGTTCTTC. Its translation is CSVDRGRINEQFF.

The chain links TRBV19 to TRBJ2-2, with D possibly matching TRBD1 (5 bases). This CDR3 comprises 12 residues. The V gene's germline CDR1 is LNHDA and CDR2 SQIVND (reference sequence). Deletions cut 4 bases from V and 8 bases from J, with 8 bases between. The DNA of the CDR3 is TGTGCCAGTAGTACGCGACAGGGGGAGCTGTTTTTT. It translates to CASSTRQGELFF.

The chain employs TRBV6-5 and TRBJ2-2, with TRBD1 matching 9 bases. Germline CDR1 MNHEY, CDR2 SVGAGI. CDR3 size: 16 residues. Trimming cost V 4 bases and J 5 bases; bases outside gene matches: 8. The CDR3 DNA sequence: TGTGCCAGCAGTTCGGGGACAGGGCGTAGGACCGGGGAGCTGTTTTTT. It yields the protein CASSSGTGRRTGELFF.